This is a list of T cell receptor beta chains from one sample in a study of CD8+ T cells in alopecia areata. Only in-frame clones appear in the TCRdb table, and some are missing; sequencing was by immunoSEQ multiplex PCR. The table records about 120,000 clones, 50% to 75% of them present only once. Sequences were derived from CD8+ T cells sorted from blood, sampled at week 24, from a patient treated with tofacitinib. The receptors here all came from a human donor with alopecia areata. Both conserved end residues are part of each CDR3. D genes are given only for firm matches. Clone size is given for some rows only: seen once, a few or many times, or a class if the clone is expanded.

TGTGCCAGCAGCTTAGTAACCGACGAGCAGTACTTC,CASSLVTDEQYF,TRBV11-2,12,NA,TRBJ2-7,NA
TGTGCCTGGAGTGAGGGGCCCCATGAGCAGTTCTTC,CAWSEGPHEQFF,TRBV30,12,NA,TRBJ2-1,once
TGCAGCGTCGGGCAGGGAGGCGAGCAGTACTTC,CSVGQGGEQYF,TRBV29-1,11,NA,TRBJ2-7,NA
TGTGCCAGCAGCAGCAGTCAGGGCTACGAGCAGTACTTC,CASSSSQGYEQYF,TRBV5-4,13,NA,TRBJ2-7,NA
TGTGCCAGCAGCTTGCAGCCACTCTCCTACAATGAGCAGTTCTTC,CASSLQPLSYNEQFF,TRBV5-6,15,NA,TRBJ2-1,NA
TGTGCCAGCAGTTGGGACAGGGGACTCGGTGACACCGGGGAGCTGTTTTTT,CASSWDRGLGDTGELFF,TRBV7-8,17,TRBD1,TRBJ2-2,NA
TGCAGCGTCGCGGGACAGGGGTTTGGAAACACCATATATTTT,CSVAGQGFGNTIYF,TRBV29-1,14,TRBD1,TRBJ1-3,NA
TGTGCCAGCAGTTTAGCGGGGAGTGGCTATGGCTACACCTTC,CASSLAGSGYGYTF,TRBV27,14,NA,TRBJ1-2,NA
TGTGCCAGCAGCATAACAGGGGAAGAGACCCAGTACTTC,CASSITGEETQYF,TRBV27,13,TRBD1,TRBJ2-5,few
TGTGCCACCTCTCCTCTTCAGGGAGCGGGCACAGATACGCAGTATTTT,CATSPLQGAGTDTQYF,TRBV7-9,16,NA,TRBJ2-3,few
TGCAGCGCCGCACAGGCCTACAATGAGCAGTTCTTC,CSAAQAYNEQFF,TRBV29-1,12,NA,TRBJ2-1,few
TGTGCCAGCAGCTTAGGATACAGCCAAGAGACCCAGTACTTC,CASSLGYSQETQYF,TRBV7-9,14,NA,TRBJ2-5,NA
TGTGCCAGCAGCTCCGGACAGGGGAATGGTGAAAAACTGTTTTTT,CASSSGQGNGEKLFF,TRBV13,15,TRBD1,TRBJ1-4,few
TGTGCCAGCAGTTTAGGATTTCAGGGGGAGACCCAGTACTTC,CASSLGFQGETQYF,TRBV27,14,NA,TRBJ2-5,NA
TGTGCCAGCAGCTTGAGGGGATCCTACGAGCAGTACTTC,CASSLRGSYEQYF,TRBV11-2,13,NA,TRBJ2-7,NA
TGTGCCATCAGGTCGAACACTGAAGCTTTCTTT,CAIRSNTEAFF,TRBV6-1,11,NA,TRBJ1-1,few
TGTGCCAGCAGTTACGGGGTCGACTATGGCTACACCTTC,CASSYGVDYGYTF,TRBV6-5,13,NA,TRBJ1-2,NA
TGCGCCAGCAGCTTGCGGACGGGCACTGAAGCTTTCTTT,CASSLRTGTEAFF,TRBV4-1,13,NA,TRBJ1-1,NA
TGTGCCAGCAGCCTAGGACATCCGAACACCGGGGAGCTGTTTTTT,CASSLGHPNTGELFF,TRBV5-6,15,NA,TRBJ2-2,NA
TGCAGCGTTGAAGGGGCGGGACAGGATCCCTACGAGCAGTACTTC,CSVEGAGQDPYEQYF,TRBV29-1,15,TRBD1,TRBJ2-7,NA
TGTGCCAGCAGTTCTGGACTAGCGGGGGGAACAGATACGCAGTATTTT,CASSSGLAGGTDTQYF,TRBV2,16,TRBD2,TRBJ2-3,NA
TGTGCCAGCACTACAGGGATCTCGTCACCCCTCCACTTT,CASTTGISSPLHF,TRBV27,13,NA,TRBJ1-6,NA
TGTGCCAGCAGCTTAAGTGGGGAGACAGCATTATACGAGCAGTACTTC,CASSLSGETALYEQYF,TRBV7-3,16,NA,TRBJ2-7,NA
TGTGCCAGCAGTTTTATCTCGAGCTCCTACGAGCAGTACTTC,CASSFISSSYEQYF,TRBV27,14,NA,TRBJ2-7,NA
TGCGCCAGCAGCCAGGTAAACAATGAGCAGTTCTTC,CASSQVNNEQFF,TRBV4-1,12,NA,TRBJ2-1,NA